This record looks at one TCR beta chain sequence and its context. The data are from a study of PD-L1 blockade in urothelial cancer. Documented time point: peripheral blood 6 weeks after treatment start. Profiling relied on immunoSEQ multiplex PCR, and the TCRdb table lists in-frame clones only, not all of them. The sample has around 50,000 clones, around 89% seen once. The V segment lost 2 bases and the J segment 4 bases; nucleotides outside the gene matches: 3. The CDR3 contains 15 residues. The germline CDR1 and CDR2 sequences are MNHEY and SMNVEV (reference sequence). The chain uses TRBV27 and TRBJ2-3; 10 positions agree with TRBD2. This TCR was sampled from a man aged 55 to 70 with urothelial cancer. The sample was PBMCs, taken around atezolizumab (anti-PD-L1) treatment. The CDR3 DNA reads TGTGCCAGCAGTTTACTAGCGGGAGCAGCAGATACGCAGTATTTT. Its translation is CASSLLAGAADTQYF.